The 4 T cell receptor beta chains reported below all come from one sample, sequenced in a study of identical twins. TCRdb reanalysed the 5' RACE reads using MiXCR and keeps one entry per CDR3 protein. The table lists 750,000 to 950,000 distinct CDR3 sequences, approximately 13% of them singletons. These data also featured in a second study, about yellow fever vaccine responses in identical twins.

The sample consisted of PBMCs. The receptors shown here come from a woman aged 18-29 years in good health.

This clonotype was detected a few times. This sequence joins TRBV20-1 and TRBJ2-3; tentative D call: TRBD2 (6 bases). Trimming took 4 bases from V and 4 from J, leaving 12 bases between them. The CDR3 consists of 13 residues. Germline CDR1 is DFQATT and CDR2 is SNEGSKA (reference sequence). The CDR3 region is CSAMTLAPDTQYF. CDR3 coding DNA: TGCAGTGCTATGACTCTAGCGCCAGATACGCAGTATTTT.

In its sample, this clonotype was seen a few times. The rearrangement links TRBV9 to TRBJ2-7, with 7 bases fitting TRBD2. The germline gives CDR1 SGDLS, CDR2 YYNGEE. J was trimmed by 0 bases and V by 4 bases; bases with no gene match: 7. The CDR3 spans 15 residues. The CDR3 is CASSPRWGGSYEQYF. CDR3 sequence (DNA): TGTGCCAGCAGCCCTCGCTGGGGGGGCTCCTACGAGCAGTACTTC.

Only a few counts were recorded for this clonotype. The chain joins TRBV4-1 to TRBJ2-7; D unclear. The germline V gene encodes CDR1 MGHRA and CDR2 YSYEKL. The CDR3 totals 14 residues. Trimming took 0 bases from V and 3 from J, leaving 9 bases between them. The CDR3 sequence is CASSQDAVSYEQYV. CDR3 sequence (DNA): TGCGCCAGCAGCCAAGATGCCGTTAGCTACGAGCAGTACGTC.

In this sample, this clonotype turned up a few times. The chain employs TRBV7-2 and TRBJ2-7; 7 nucleotides match TRBD2. CDR1 SGHTA and CDR2 FQGNSA come from the germline V gene. This CDR3 has 16 residues. Unmatched junction bases numbered 11, after V lost 3 bases and J lost 3 bases. CDR3 sequence reads: CASSFGGSRVNYEQYF. CDR3 DNA sequence: TGTGCCAGCAGCTTCGGGGGGAGTCGGGTTAACTACGAGCAGTACTTC.